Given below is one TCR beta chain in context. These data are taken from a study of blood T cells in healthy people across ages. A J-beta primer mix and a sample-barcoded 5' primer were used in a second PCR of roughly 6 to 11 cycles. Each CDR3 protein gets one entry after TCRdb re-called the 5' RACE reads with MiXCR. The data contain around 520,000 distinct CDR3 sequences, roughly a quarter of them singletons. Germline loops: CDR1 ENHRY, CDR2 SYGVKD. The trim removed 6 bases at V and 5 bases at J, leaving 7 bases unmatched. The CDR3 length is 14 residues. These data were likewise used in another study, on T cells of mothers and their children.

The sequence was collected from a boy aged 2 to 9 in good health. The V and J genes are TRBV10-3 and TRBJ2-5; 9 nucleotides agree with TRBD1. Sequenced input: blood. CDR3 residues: CAISAGQGPETQYF. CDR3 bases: TGTGCCATCAGCGCGGGACAGGGTCCGGAGACCCAGTACTTC.